This TCR beta chain came from a study of tumor-infiltrating lymphocytes in primary liver carcinoma (dated by TCRdb to 2016 to 2017). The study in broad terms: Of the five patients (three men and two women, aged 30 to 69 years), four had hepatocellular carcinoma and one had combined HCC and intrahepatic cholangiocarcinoma. The five patients had tumors staged T1-T3 N0M0, with maximum diameters ranging from about 4.2 to 10 cm. Each sample produced about 3.5 to 8 million productive TCRbeta reads, and read depth showed no significant difference between tissue types. The study combined TCRbeta repertoire sequencing, expression microarrays and whole-exome sequencing across five regions of each liver tumor, with adjacent normal tissue and blood. TCRbeta repertoire sequencing covered 35 specimens from 5 patients: 25 or so tumor regions, 5 adjacent noncancerous liver tissues and 5 peripheral blood samples. The roughly 25 tumor region samples were profiled with Agilent mRNA microarrays so that TCRbeta repertoire diversity could be related to the local molecular phenotype. High reproducibility was observed for the technical replicate repertoires, with mean shared-clone rates near 0.89 and correlation coefficients above 0.98. Overall results and qualifications from the work: Compared with blood, tumors had a significantly larger share of the repertoire taken up by the top 250 clones (p = 0.039). The study included only a few patients, and the authors note findings should be validated in a larger study. Just about 7-25% of top clones turned up in all five regions of a tumor, which suggests spatial heterogeneity among tumor-infiltrating T cells. Consistent with antigen-driven expansion, pairs of tumor regions showed higher repertoire overlap (mean roughly 36%) than either tumor-adjacent pairs (about 17%) or tumor-blood pairs (roughly 15%). Comparison of CD4+ and CD8+ T cell repertoires was precluded by the use of bulk unsorted samples. Only the TCR beta chain was sequenced, so true repertoire diversity is likely underestimated because unpaired alpha chains were not captured.

The CDR3 measures 13 amino acids from cysteine to phenylalanine. The only DNA kept is the CDR3, 39 bases in frame from the first base. Based on the germline V gene, the CDR1 and CDR2 sequences are SGHAT and FQNNGV. Note on this clonotype: Its recognized antigen is unknown. Its ends do not fully match the called genes, so a read error is possible.

Total RNA and DNA were co-extracted without cell sorting from approximately 20-30 mg of bulk tissue using the AllPrep DNA/RNA mini kit. Between November 2015 and early 2016, roughly 5 patients in China with histopathologically diagnosed primary liver carcinoma had their tumors surgically resected. At the time of sampling, the patients were treatment-naive and had chronic HBV infection. Each tumor was sampled at five spatially separated regions: the tumor centre plus the superior, inferior, left-lateral and right-lateral poles. Histology showed that every tumor sample contained more than 85% viable tumor cells. Pieces of fresh tumor and adjacent tissue were cut in half, with one half kept in RNAlater at -80 degrees C and the other half sent for histology. Starting from roughly 500 ng total RNA, TCRbeta-specific cDNA was produced by reverse transcription with a constant-region primer and ProtoScript II reverse transcriptase. The TCRbeta libraries were prepared through three rounds of nested multiplex PCR following a slightly modified ARM-PCR procedure. The first two PCR rounds used multiplex TRBV1-TRBV30 forward primers with a Cbeta reverse primer, each for about 11 cycles. Sample barcodes and Illumina adapters were added in a final 25-cycle PCR using Deep VentR polymerase. Before sequencing, amplicons of 200-500 bp were gel-purified using a QIAquick gel extraction kit. The TCRbeta amplicons were sequenced with 250-bp paired-end reads on an Illumina HiSeq 2500. Per the original workflow: Quality trimming of reads was performed with Trimmomatic v0.33, and paired reads were merged with FLASH v1.2.11 so that full CDR3 sequences could be recovered. MiGEC v1.2.1b assigned V, D and J germline segments to the rearranged TCRbeta sequences. Clonotype statistics and Shannon-Wiener diversity indices were computed with VDJtools v1.0.0. To cut down on sampling bias, every analysis after diversity analysis relied on just the 250 most abundant clonotypes from each sample. TCRdb redid the processing of the public reads, applying fastp at Q25 and MiXCR, and retained in-frame beta chains. One record per CDR3 amino acid sequence lists the most common genes and DNA. None of the V and J calls come from the authors' own analysis; TCRdb made them. The sample contains tens of thousands of distinct CDR3 sequences, around 70% of them found a single time. The top ten clonotypes cover approximately 19% of the sample.

The material sequenced was liver tumor tissue from sampling region 2. Per the publication, the cell subset or site label means: tumor region T2, inferior pole. The rearranged segments are TRBV11-2 and TRBJ1-5; TRBD1 is a possible D gene, resting on 5 matching bases. The clonotype comes from a man between 35 and 55 years old with primary liver carcinoma and hepatitis B virus infection. The DNA sequence is TGTGTCAGCGGCTTAGGGGGCAATCAGCCCCAGCATTTT. This translates into CVSGLGGNQPQHF.